This T cell receptor beta chain was profiled in a study of blood T cell repertoires in COVID-19. V shed 4 bases and J 3 bases; nucleotides not matched to a gene: 12. Germline CDR1 reads KGHSH; CDR2 reads LQKENI. CDR3 length equals 16 residues. The protocol was immunoSEQ multiplex PCR, while the TCRdb copy is restricted to in-frame clones and leaves out a portion. The sample has about 430,000 clones, roughly 84% seen once. The sample was PBMCs or T cells enriched from blood (not recorded which). The V gene is TRBV18, the J gene TRBJ2-7; 7 bases map to TRBD1. This receptor was obtained from a woman aged 18-29 years who had been exposed to COVID-19. The CDR3 bases are TGTGCCAGCTCACAACTAACCGGGACAGAGGTCTACGAGCAGTACTTC. It is translated as CASSQLTGTEVYEQYF.